One TCR beta chain is described in this entry. Its target is unknown. These data belong to a study of beta chain features in type 1 diabetes. On the study more broadly: Healthy donors and patients had similar age, gender and cell yields.

The study, taken as a whole, reports: Patients' naive, central memory and regulatory TCRB repertoires appeared more alike than those of healthy donors.

V lost 2 bases, J lost 5 bases, and 12 bases lay in between. Germline lookup yields CDR1 SGHAT and CDR2 FQNNGV. This CDR3 is built from 14 residues. Each sorted population was over 98% pure. As every portion of the isolated RNA was reverse transcribed, the sequencing read expressed TCRB transcripts. Libraries were prepared by immunoSEQ multiplex PCR; TCRdb keeps only in-frame clonotypes and omits some of them. Of about 360,000 clones in the sample, around an eighth are singletons; the top ten hold roughly 0.015%. The clonotype was recovered from a man between 18 and 35 years old in good health. Sequencing input: naive CD4+ T cells from blood. V gene TRBV11-2 combines with J gene TRBJ2-5; D unclear. The CDR3 nucleotides read TGTGCCAGCAGCTTACGGGTTAGTAGGGAGACCCAGTACTTC. Translation gives CASSLRVSRETQYF.